A selection of T cell receptor beta chains follows, all from one sample in a study of T-cell reconstitution after alpha-beta-depleted transplantation in children. Each CDR3 protein gets one entry after TCRdb re-called the PCR reads with MiXCR. The sample shows around 680,000 distinct CDR3 sequences, approximately 16% of them seen only once. The specimen comprised PBMCs from the stem cell graft donor, sampled from the stem cell graft. These receptors were taken from a human donor who donated a stem cell graft to a child with acute myeloid leukemia. CDR3s include the opening cysteine and the closing phenylalanine or tryptophan. D genes are given only for firm matches. Clone size is given for some rows only: seen once, a few or many times, or a class if the clone is expanded.

many TRBD2 TRBJ2-5 TRBV24-1 17 CATSGPGTSGGGETQYF TGTGCCACCAGTGGCCCTGGGACTAGCGGGGGGGGAGAGACCCAGTACTTC
- - TRBJ1-1 TRBV5-1 15 CASSLAGGSVTEAFF TGCGCCAGCAGCTTGGCGGGAGGCAGCGTCACTGAAGCTTTCTTT
many TRBD1 TRBJ1-6 TRBV25-1 15 CASSDRDRKGSPLHF TGTGCCAGCAGTGACAGGGACAGGAAGGGTTCACCCCTCCACTTT
many - TRBJ2-2 TRBV5-1 15 CASRYVTANTGELFF TGCGCCAGCAGATACGTGACAGCGAACACCGGGGAGCTGTTTTTT
- - TRBJ1-2 TRBV4-1 15 CASSLTTGLNYGYTF TGCGCCAGCAGCCTTACGACGGGACTTAACTATGGCTACACCTTC
- - TRBJ2-7 TRBV12-3/TRBV12-4 13 CASRFIGTYEQYF TGTGCCAGCCGCTTTATAGGCACCTACGAGCAGTACTTC
many - TRBJ2-3 TRBV20-1 14 CSAMAGATTDTQYF TGCAGTGCTATGGCAGGGGCCACCACAGATACGCAGTATTTT
many - TRBJ1-1 TRBV29-1 13 CSVDVGLGGLLFF TGCAGCGTTGACGTGGGACTCGGTGGATTGCTCTTCTTT
- - TRBJ2-3 TRBV12-3/TRBV12-4 14 CASSLTGAWDTQYF TGTGCCAGCAGTTTGACGGGGGCCTGGGATACGCAGTATTTT
- - TRBJ2-6 TRBV4-3 15 CASSQVGTGANVLTF TGCGCCAGCAGCCAAGTGGGCACTGGGGCCAACGTCCTGACTTTC
- - TRBJ2-2 TRBV20-1 14 CSADRGPGTGELFF TGCAGTGCTGACCGTGGACCGGGGACCGGGGAGCTGTTTTTT
few - TRBJ1-1 TRBV13 18 CASSSGRGGPARNTEAFF TGTGCCAGCAGCTCCGGGCGGGGAGGTCCGGCTAGGAACACTGAAGCTTTCTTT
few TRBD2 TRBJ2-1 TRBV20-1 16 CSARDGRGASYNEQFF TGCAGTGCTAGAGATGGGCGGGGGGCTTCCTACAATGAGCAGTTCTTC
- TRBD2 TRBJ2-4 TRBV25-1 14 CASSARGTSADLRF TGTGCCAGCAGTGCCCGGGGGACTAGCGCGGACCTGAGGTTC
few TRBD2 TRBJ2-1 TRBV13 15 CASSWASGGASEQFF TGTGCCAGCAGCTGGGCTAGCGGGGGGGCCAGTGAGCAGTTCTTC
many - TRBJ1-6 TRBV12-3/TRBV12-4 14 CASVEGNRVSPLHF TGTGCCAGCGTGGAGGGTAACCGGGTCTCACCCCTCCACTTT
once TRBD1 TRBJ1-2 TRBV29-1 12 CSVEGQGDGYTF TGCAGCGTTGAAGGTCAGGGGGATGGCTACACCTTC
many - TRBJ1-5 TRBV7-2 15 CASSPVGLSNQPQHF TGTGCCAGCAGCCCCGTGGGATTGAGCAATCAGCCCCAGCATTTT
many - TRBJ1-5 TRBV29-1 14 CSASAGSSNQPQHF TGCAGCGCCTCCGCAGGGTCTAGCAATCAGCCCCAGCATTTT
- - TRBJ2-1 TRBV5-2 14 CARGPGGGGNEQFF TGTGCCAGGGGCCCTGGGGGGGGAGGCAATGAGCAGTTCTTC
many - TRBJ2-5 TRBV7-9 14 CASSLTTSQETQYF TGTGCCAGCAGCCTTACCACGTCACAAGAGACCCAGTACTTC
- - TRBJ1-2 TRBV7-2 14 CASSLRQESYGYTF TGTGCCAGCAGCTTAAGACAGGAATCCTATGGCTACACCTTC
many - TRBJ2-2 TRBV25-1 13 CASSASVTGELFF TGTGCCAGCAGTGCCAGTGTCACCGGGGAGCTGTTTTTT